A selection of T cell receptor beta chains follows, all from one sample in a study of blood T cell repertoires in COVID-19. Sequencing used immunoSEQ multiplex PCR; TCRdb keeps in-frame clones, though not all of them. The table includes over 200,000 clones, over 80% detected once. Sequenced sample: peripheral blood. The receptors were sampled from a woman aged 30 to 39 with COVID-19, enrolled during active disease. Each CDR3 is given with its conserved first and last residue. Each record gives: clone size, V gene, D gene, J gene, CDR3 DNA, CDR3 protein. D genes are given only for firm matches. Size is omitted from some rows. Given values are once, few, many or a class for expanded clones.

clone_size: -; v_call: TRBV5-1; d_call: TRBD1; j_call: TRBJ1-4; cdr3_nt: TGCGCCAGCAGCTTGTCCGGGACAGGGGATGAAAAACTGTTTTTT; cdr3_aa: CASSLSGTGDEKLFF
clone_size: -; v_call: TRBV9; d_call: -; j_call: TRBJ1-3; cdr3_nt: TGTGCCAGCAGCACAGGGTCTGGAAACACCATATATTTT; cdr3_aa: CASSTGSGNTIYF
clone_size: -; v_call: TRBV24-1; d_call: -; j_call: TRBJ2-1; cdr3_nt: TGTGCCACCAGCGAACGGGGAAGTGAGCAGTTCTTC; cdr3_aa: CATSERGSEQFF
clone_size: -; v_call: TRBV5-1; d_call: -; j_call: TRBJ2-5; cdr3_nt: TGCGCCAGCGGTATTGAGGGGGCGGGGGAGACCCAGTACTTC; cdr3_aa: CASGIEGAGETQYF
clone_size: -; v_call: TRBV19; d_call: TRBD1; j_call: TRBJ1-6; cdr3_nt: TGTGCCAGTAGTCCCGGGACAGAGCGCTATAATTCACCCCTCCACTTT; cdr3_aa: CASSPGTERYNSPLHF
clone_size: -; v_call: TRBV5-8; d_call: -; j_call: TRBJ1-2; cdr3_nt: TGTGCCAGCAGCTTGTGGATCTCAGGGGTTTCTAACTATGGCTACACCTTC; cdr3_aa: CASSLWISGVSNYGYTF
clone_size: few; v_call: TRBV27; d_call: TRBD1; j_call: TRBJ1-5; cdr3_nt: TGTGCCAGCAGTCTACGACAGGGTGATAATCAGCCCCAGCATTTT; cdr3_aa: CASSLRQGDNQPQHF
clone_size: -; v_call: TRBV6-4; d_call: TRBD2; j_call: TRBJ2-3; cdr3_nt: TGTGCCAGCAGTGACTCGGGACTAGCGGGAGTCTTCCCAGATACGCAGTATTTT; cdr3_aa: CASSDSGLAGVFPDTQYF
clone_size: few; v_call: TRBV9; d_call: -; j_call: TRBJ1-6; cdr3_nt: TGTGCCAGCAGCGGTAGGACAGACCTCAATTCACCCCTCCACTTT; cdr3_aa: CASSGRTDLNSPLHF
clone_size: few; v_call: TRBV15; d_call: TRBD1; j_call: TRBJ1-3; cdr3_nt: TGTGCCACCAGCAGAGATAGAGGGGGCTTAAACACCATATATTTT; cdr3_aa: CATSRDRGGLNTIYF
clone_size: -; v_call: TRBV7-3; d_call: TRBD2; j_call: TRBJ2-3; cdr3_nt: TGTGCCAGCAGCCGAGCGGGAGTGGCAGATACGCAGTATTTT; cdr3_aa: CASSRAGVADTQYF
clone_size: -; v_call: TRBV6-5; d_call: TRBD1; j_call: TRBJ1-1; cdr3_nt: TGTGCCAGCAGATCGACAGGGGGGGCGACTGAAGCTTTCTTT; cdr3_aa: CASRSTGGATEAFF
clone_size: -; v_call: TRBV6-2/TRBV6-3; d_call: TRBD2; j_call: TRBJ2-2; cdr3_nt: TGTGCCAGCAGTTACCGGGGGGGCACCGGGGAGCTGTTTTTT; cdr3_aa: CASSYRGGTGELFF
clone_size: few; v_call: TRBV25-1; d_call: TRBD1; j_call: TRBJ1-1; cdr3_nt: TGTGCCAGCGGTCCCTGGACAGGCCTTGAAGCTTTCTTT; cdr3_aa: CASGPWTGLEAFF
clone_size: -; v_call: TRBV10-3; d_call: TRBD1; j_call: TRBJ2-5; cdr3_nt: TGTGCCATCAGTGTTCGAGGGGGCGAAGAGACCCAGTACTTC; cdr3_aa: CAISVRGGEETQYF
clone_size: few; v_call: TRBV4-1; d_call: -; j_call: TRBJ1-6; cdr3_nt: TGCGCCAGCAGCCATGCCCTCTTACGAGGGAATAATTCACCCCTCCACTTT; cdr3_aa: CASSHALLRGNNSPLHF
clone_size: few; v_call: TRBV25-1; d_call: TRBD2; j_call: TRBJ2-3; cdr3_nt: TGTGCCAGCGGCCTAGCGGGAGGGAGAGATACGCAGTATTTT; cdr3_aa: CASGLAGGRDTQYF
clone_size: -; v_call: TRBV27; d_call: -; j_call: TRBJ2-2; cdr3_nt: TGTGCCAGCAGGTTCCGGGTTACCGGGGAGCTGTTTTTT; cdr3_aa: CASRFRVTGELFF
clone_size: -; v_call: TRBV5-6; d_call: -; j_call: TRBJ1-3; cdr3_nt: TGTGCCAGCAGCTTGTACGAGGTCTCTAGGAACACCATATATTTT; cdr3_aa: CASSLYEVSRNTIYF
clone_size: -; v_call: TRBV2; d_call: TRBD1; j_call: TRBJ1-5; cdr3_nt: TGTGCCAGTGGACAGGGTAATCAGCCCCAGCATTTT; cdr3_aa: CASGQGNQPQHF
clone_size: -; v_call: TRBV18; d_call: TRBD1; j_call: TRBJ1-1; cdr3_nt: TGTGCCAGCTCACCTATGACAGGGTTGAACACTGAAGCTTTCTTT; cdr3_aa: CASSPMTGLNTEAFF
clone_size: -; v_call: TRBV5-1; d_call: TRBD1; j_call: TRBJ2-1; cdr3_nt: TGCGCCAGCAGCACCGGGACAGCTTACAATGAGCAGTTCTTC; cdr3_aa: CASSTGTAYNEQFF
clone_size: few; v_call: TRBV6-6; d_call: -; j_call: TRBJ2-7; cdr3_nt: TGTGCCAGCAGTCGAGAACCAGGGACAGCCGGGGGGGACTCCTACGAGCAGTACTTC; cdr3_aa: CASSREPGTAGGDSYEQYF
clone_size: -; v_call: TRBV5-1; d_call: TRBD2; j_call: TRBJ2-4; cdr3_nt: TGCGCCAGCAGCCCTAGCGGGGGGGCCCACATTCAGTACTTC; cdr3_aa: CASSPSGGAHIQYF
clone_size: -; v_call: TRBV7-2; d_call: -; j_call: TRBJ1-2; cdr3_nt: TGTGCCAGCGTCCCAACTTCAGGGAATCCAAGTGGCTACACCTTC; cdr3_aa: CASVPTSGNPSGYTF
clone_size: -; v_call: TRBV9; d_call: TRBD1; j_call: TRBJ1-6; cdr3_nt: TGTGCCAGCAGCGCACAGGGGCGGGCTTCACCCCTCCACTTT; cdr3_aa: CASSAQGRASPLHF
clone_size: -; v_call: TRBV5-1; d_call: -; j_call: TRBJ1-2; cdr3_nt: TGCGCCAGCAGCTTGACCCCCGGGACAAATATGATTCAGGGCTACACCTTC; cdr3_aa: CASSLTPGTNMIQGYTF
clone_size: -; v_call: TRBV7-9; d_call: TRBD1; j_call: TRBJ2-3; cdr3_nt: TGTGCCAGCAGTCTCATGGACAGGAGCACAGATACGCAGTATTTT; cdr3_aa: CASSLMDRSTDTQYF
clone_size: -; v_call: TRBV28; d_call: TRBD1; j_call: TRBJ2-7; cdr3_nt: TGTGCCAGCAGAGGGGACAGGTCCTACGAGCAGTACTTC; cdr3_aa: CASRGDRSYEQYF